Shown below are 11 T cell receptor beta chains from a single sample sequenced in a study of spatial heterogeneity in lung cancer. TCRdb called the 5' RACE reads again in MiXCR, with one record for every CDR3 protein. In the table there are roughly 4,500 distinct CDR3 sequences, 30% to 35% of which are singletons. Documented time point: sample taken at primary tumor resection. Researchers sequenced whole RNA taken from tumor, nontumor lung or frozen PBMC without sorting. The sequencing used PBMCs, collected at surgery. Every receptor here comes from a male donor with early-stage non-small cell lung cancer.

Turning to this clonotype: Being off target in a library aimed at alpha chains, this beta chain has a size of little meaning. This chain connects TRBV7-9 to TRBJ2-3; D is perhaps TRBD1 or TRBD2 (5 bases each). CDR1 is SEHNR, CDR2 FQNEAQ, per germline (reference sequence). This CDR3 is 21 amino acids long. Trimming took off 0 bases at V and 1 base at J, with 26 bases between the two ends. DNA of the CDR3: TGTGCCAGCAGCTTAGCACGGTCTGGTCCGACCTCGGGACCTGGCACAGATACGCAGTATTTT. It specifies CASSLARSGPTSGPGTDTQYF.

In this sample, this clonotype turned up a few times. This beta chain slipped into a library made for alpha chains as a stray read, so its size is not meaningful. The chain employs TRBV19 and TRBJ2-1; TRBD2 matches 14 bases. With V trimmed by 6 bases and J by 5 bases, 3 bases remained unmatched. This CDR3 has 15 residues. The germline CDR1 and CDR2 sequences are LNHDA and SQIVND (reference sequence). The CDR3 DNA reads as TGTGCCAGTAGCTCGGGACTAGCGGGAGACAATGAGCAGTTCTTC. Translation: CASSSGLAGDNEQFF.

This clonotype showed up just a few times. This beta chain came through as a stray read in a library set up for alpha chains, and its size says little. The J gene is TRBJ2-1, the V gene TRBV19; 7 nucleotides line up with TRBD1. This CDR3 comprises 15 residues. The trim removed 10 bases at V and 2 bases at J, leaving 11 bases unmatched. The germline V gene has CDR1 LNHDA and CDR2 SQIVND (reference sequence). The CDR3: CATRREGTAYNEQFF. The CDR3 DNA sequence: TGTGCCACTCGCCGTGAAGGGACAGCCTACAATGAGCAGTTCTTC. Full variable domain (remainder filled in from reference TRBV19 and TRBJ2-1): DGGITQSPKYLFRKEGQNVTLSCEQNLNHDAMYWYRQDPGQGLRLIYYSQIVNDFQKGDIAEGYSVSREKKESFPLTVTSAQKNPTAFYLCATRREGTAYNEQFFGPGTRLTVL.

This clonotype appeared a few times. This beta chain appears as a stray read in a library generated for alpha chains; its size is not informative. The V call is TRBV28, the J call TRBJ2-2, with TRBD2 identical over 7 bases. The ends lost 2 bases at V and 0 bases at J; junction bases unmatched: 3. The CDR3 is 16 amino acids. Germline V gene lookup returns CDR1 MDHEN and CDR2 SYDVKM. CDR3 sequence: CASSLVGGANTGELFF. CDR3 bases: TGTGCCAGCAGTTTAGTTGGGGGGGCGAACACCGGGGAGCTGTTTTTT.

This clonotype was counted a single time. Because this beta chain is a stray read in a library intended to capture alpha chains, its abundance should not be given much weight. The V gene is TRBV5-1, the J gene TRBJ2-7; D is ambiguous. Germline V CDR1 and CDR2: SGHRS, YFSETQ. This CDR3 is 12 amino acids long. V was cut by 4 bases and J by 2 bases, with 7 bases left in between. CDR3 sequence reads: CASSGAAYEQYF. The CDR3 DNA sequence: TGCGCCAGCAGCGGCGCAGCCTACGAGCAGTACTTC.

On this clonotype: For a library built for alpha chains, this beta chain is a stray read; little rests on its size. The J gene is TRBJ2-3, the V gene TRBV3-1; TRBD2 matches at 8 bases. Per the germline V gene, CDR1 is LGHDT and CDR2 is YNNKEL (reference sequence). Trimming took 1 base from V and 0 from J; bases not matched to a gene: 18. CDR3 size: 21 residues. DNA of the CDR3: TGTGCCAGCAGCCAAGGATCCCCGTGGGCGGGAGGAATTTGGAGCACAGATACGCAGTATTTT. Translation: CASSQGSPWAGGIWSTDTQYF.

With regard to this clonotype: This beta chain turned up in a library designed for alpha chains; as an off-target read, its abundance says little. The chain joins TRBV20-1 to TRBJ2-3, with 7 bases aligning to TRBD1. Per germline, CDR1 DFQATT and CDR2 SNEGSKA (reference sequence). Trimming took 3 bases from V and 6 from J; bases not matched to a gene: 15. The CDR3 runs to 16 residues. The CDR3 region has the DNA TGCAGTGCTAGCAAACCGGGACAGCGAAAGGTGGATACGCAGTATTTT. Translated, it gives CSASKPGQRKVDTQYF.

Points on this clonotype: Being off target in a library aimed at alpha chains, this beta chain has a size of little meaning. The chain carries TRBV3-1 and TRBJ2-2; possibly TRBD1 or TRBD2 for D (5 bases each). Germline V gene data show CDR1 as LGHDT and CDR2 as YNNKEL (reference sequence). Trimming stripped 5 bases from V and 2 bases from J, with 9 bases between. The CDR3 has 14 amino acids. CDR3 in DNA: TGTGCCAGCAGCTGGGGGACCAACACCGGGGAGCTGTTTTTT. Translated, it gives CASSWGTNTGELFF.

This clonotype was seen more than once but under ten times. The library was prepared for alpha chains; this beta chain is a stray read, so its frequency means little. The chain links TRBV28 to TRBJ2-7; TRBD1 matches 7 bases. The CDR3 totals 12 residues. Germline V lookup: CDR1 MDHEN, CDR2 SYDVKM. V lost 7 bases to trimming and J lost 3 bases; unmatched junction nucleotides: 3. The CDR3 protein is CASIGDSYEQYF. CDR3 sequence (DNA): TGTGCCAGCATCGGGGACAGCTACGAGCAGTACTTC.

Only a few counts were recorded for this clonotype. In a library made to pick up alpha chains, this beta chain is a stray read with a size that means little. This chain connects TRBV20-1 to TRBJ2-3; 11 bases agree with TRBD2. The CDR3 runs to 15 residues. In germline, CDR1 is DFQATT, CDR2 SNEGSKA (reference sequence). Trimming cost V 5 bases and J 5 bases; bases outside gene matches: 9. CDR3 sequence (DNA): TGCAGTGCTGACTTAGCGGGAGGGCTGGGAGATACGCAGTATTTT. Protein product: CSADLAGGLGDTQYF.

Remarks on this clonotype: As an off-target read in a library built for alpha chains, this beta chain has a frequency of little significance. The V gene is TRBV12-3 or TRBV12-4, the J gene TRBJ2-1; tentatively, D is TRBD2 (6 bases). Trimming removed 5 bases from V and 4 bases from J, with 18 bases in between. The CDR3 length is 16 residues. The DNA of the CDR3 is TGTGCCAGCAGTCCCACCCTAGCTGGAGGGTACAATGAGCAGTTCTTC. Translation gives CASSPTLAGGYNEQFF.